These 19 T cell receptor beta chains share one sample of origin, sequenced in a study of blood T cells in healthy people across ages. Through a sample-barcoded 5' primer and a J-beta primer mix, a second PCR was run for about 7 to 12 cycles. One entry per CDR3 protein, called by TCRdb with MiXCR from the 5' RACE reads. Here the sample spans roughly 1.5 million distinct CDR3 sequences, roughly two fifths being singletons. The specimen sequenced was blood. The receptors were sampled from a young woman in good health.

J is TRBJ1-2 and V is TRBV7-2, with D possibly matching TRBD1 (6 bases). CDR1 and CDR2 (germline): SGHTA, FQGNSA. V lost 3 bases and J 7 bases, leaving 12 bases between the germline ends. The CDR3 consists of 13 residues. CDR3 coding DNA: TGTGCCAGCAGCTTGCGGGGGGGCAGTGGCTACACCTTC. It specifies CASSLRGGSGYTF.

The count of this clonotype is one. Compared with germline, one end of the junction differs, possibly owing to a read error. This chain joins TRBV28 and TRBJ1-5; possibly TRBD1 for D (5 bases). CDR1 is MDHEN, CDR2 SYDVKM, per germline. The CDR3 loop spans 16 amino acids. Here the CDR3 reads CASRSNRVTGVQPQHF. CDR3 in DNA: TGTGCAAGCAGATCAAATAGGGTAACGGGGGTTCAGCCCCAGCATTTT.

The chain links TRBV4-1 to TRBJ1-2; 8 bases line up with TRBD1. The length of the CDR3 is 15 residues. Losses at the gene ends were 0 bases for V and 8 bases for J; bases not matched to a gene: 8. Germline V gives CDR1 MGHRA, CDR2 YSYEKL. The CDR3 region has the DNA TGCGCCAGCAGCCAAGATCCCGGACAGGGTTGCGGCTACACCTTC. Its protein product is CASSQDPGQGCGYTF.

This CDR3 reads CASSPVPGFLHLNEQFF. CDR3 bases: TGTGCCAGCAGCCCTGTTCCAGGGTTCCTGCATTTGAATGAGCAGTTCTTC. This rearrangement joins TRBV7-2 to TRBJ2-1; tentative D call: TRBD1 (5 bases). V shed 5 bases and J shed 7 bases, with 24 bases lying between them. The germline CDR1 and CDR2 sequences are SGHTA and FQGNSA. This CDR3 has 17 residues.

The rearrangement joins TRBV4-3 to TRBJ2-4; D not certain. The J call could be wrong; TRBJ2-7 is a better fit for the DNA end. Per germline, CDR1 LGHNA and CDR2 YSLEER. This CDR3 comprises 16 residues. The CDR3 DNA reads as TGCGCCAGCAGCCAAGCGTCGACGCCCCGGACCTACGAGCAGTACTTC. As protein: CASSQASTPRTYEQYF.

The chain recombines TRBV4-1 with TRBJ1-2; 7 bases are a match to TRBD1. The CDR3 contains 15 residues. Germline trimming cut 8 bases from V and 2 bases from J; bases unmatched to any gene: 11. Germline CDR1 reads MGHRA; CDR2 reads YSYEKL. CDR3 nucleotide sequence: TGCGCCAGCTTTGACAGGGAAAGAGGAAACTATGGCTACACCTTC. Its translation: CASFDRERGNYGYTF.

This clonotype was seen only a few times. J is TRBJ1-1 and V is TRBV5-1, with D hard to call. The CDR3 has 14 residues. With 0 bases removed from V and 1 base from J, the gap between germline ends came to 7 bases. Looked up from germline, CDR1 is SGHRS and CDR2 is YFSETQ. CDR3 bases: TGCGCCAGCAGCTTGGTGGGCAGGAACACTGAAGCTTTCTTT. Its protein is CASSLVGRNTEAFF.

The chain has TRBV4-1 and TRBJ2-7; no firm D call. Trimming removed 3 bases at V and 0 bases at J, with 9 bases between. The CDR3 loop spans 14 amino acids. Germline V gives CDR1 MGHRA, CDR2 YSYEKL. This chain's CDR3 is CASSHYGSSYEQYF. The CDR3, as DNA: TGCGCCAGCAGCCACTACGGTAGCTCCTACGAGCAGTACTTC.

The chain carries TRBV15 and TRBJ1-5, with unresolved D. Trimming stripped 0 bases from V and 2 bases from J, with 11 bases between. Looked up from germline, CDR1 is LNHNV and CDR2 is YYDKDF (reference sequence). CDR3 length equals 16 residues. The CDR3 DNA sequence: TGTGCCACCAGCAGAGATGATTGGGGTGGCAATCAGCCCCAGCATTTT. Protein sequence: CATSRDDWGGNQPQHF.

This clonotype has more than one count but fewer than ten. The V gene is TRBV5-1, the J gene TRBJ2-7; D might be TRBD1 (6 bases). Germline V CDR1 and CDR2: SGHRS, YFSETQ. The V gene lost 6 bases and the J gene lost 2 bases, with 15 bases spanning the gap. CDR3 length equals 14 residues. CDR3 sequence reads: CASTSDSVTYEQYF. The CDR3 coding sequence is TGCGCCAGCACTTCGGACAGTGTGACCTACGAGCAGTACTTC.

CDR3 DNA: TGCGCCAGCAGCCAAAGTGGAGGGGTAGAGCGTGAAAAACTGTTTTTT. As protein: CASSQSGGVEREKLFF. The chain is built from TRBV4-1 and TRBJ1-4; TRBD1 is a possible D gene (5 bases). Germline values: CDR1 MGHRA, CDR2 YSYEKL. The CDR3 loop spans 16 amino acids. Trimming pared 2 bases from V and 7 bases from J, leaving 17 bases between.

The rearrangement uses TRBV7-3 and TRBJ2-1; 7 bases are shared with TRBD2. CDR1 is SGHTA, CDR2 FQGTGA, per germline. V shed 2 bases and J 10 bases; nucleotides not matched to a gene: 8. The CDR3 contains 14 residues. This CDR3 reads CASSLWLSGGEQFF. CDR3 bases: TGTGCCAGCAGCTTATGGCTGTCGGGAGGCGAGCAGTTCTTC.

This clonotype was recorded a few times. The gene calls are TRBV11-2 and TRBJ2-1; the D gene is possibly TRBD2 (6 bases). This CDR3 has 15 amino acids. CDR1 and CDR2 from the germline V gene are SGHAT and FQNNGV. V dropped 9 bases and J dropped 8 bases, with 23 bases sitting between them. CDR3 protein: CARDVRELVLDEQFF. For the CDR3, the DNA is TGTGCCAGGGATGTACGGGAGTTGGTCCTCGATGAGCAGTTCTTC.

This clonotype was observed many times. The chain joins TRBV3-1 to TRBJ2-1, with 13 positions matching TRBD2. Germline values: CDR1 LGHDT, CDR2 YNNKEL (reference sequence). Trimming removed 4 bases from V and 0 bases from J; junction bases left unmatched: 6. The CDR3 totals 18 residues. As DNA, the CDR3 is TGTGCCAGCAGCCTAGGGACTAGCGGGGCTAGCTCCTACAATGAGCAGTTCTTC. Translation gives CASSLGTSGASSYNEQFF.

V and J are TRBV20-1 and TRBJ1-2; D is unresolved. V was shortened by 3 bases and J by 5 bases, with 7 bases between the two germline ends. The V gene's germline CDR1 is DFQATT and CDR2 SNEGSKA (reference sequence). The CDR3 spans 11 residues. The CDR3 reads CSASSEYGYTF. Here the CDR3 DNA reads TGCAGTGCTAGTTCAGAGTATGGCTACACCTTC.

The chain employs TRBV28 and TRBJ2-3, with a possible D match to TRBD1 (5 bases). The CDR3 has 15 amino acids. The V gene lost 4 bases and the J gene lost 2 bases, with 13 bases spanning the gap. Germline values: CDR1 MDHEN, CDR2 SYDVKM. The CDR3 here is CASSSPTVPTDTQYF. The CDR3 DNA is TGTGCCAGCAGTTCCCCGACAGTCCCCACAGATACGCAGTATTTT.

The CDR3 is CASSEPAGRTYEQYF. The CDR3 DNA follows: TGTGCCAGCAGTGAACCGGCGGGACGGACCTACGAGCAGTACTTC. This chain joins TRBV25-1 and TRBJ2-7, with D possibly TRBD2 on 6 matching bases. The CDR3 sequence is 15 residues long. Germline CDR1 and CDR2: MGHDK and SYGVNS. Deletions cut 2 bases from V and 2 bases from J, with 13 bases between.

The gene calls are TRBV6-6 and TRBJ1-1; the match to TRBD1 covers 12 bases. The CDR3 has 17 residues. The junction had 9 bases not matched to a gene; V was cut back by 5 bases and J by 2 bases. CDR1 is MNHNY and CDR2 is SVGAGI in the germline V gene (reference sequence). The CDR3 DNA reads TGTGCCAGCAGTAACCGGGACAGGGGGCTCGGAAACACTGAAGCTTTCTTT. It yields the protein CASSNRDRGLGNTEAFF.

In this sample, this clonotype turned up a few times. The chain links TRBV29-1 to TRBJ2-7; 8 nucleotides match TRBD1. With V trimmed by 6 bases and J by 3 bases, 10 bases remained unmatched. This CDR3 region has 14 residues. Germline V gene sequence: CDR1 SQVTM, CDR2 ANQGSEA. The CDR3 sequence is CSVASGGGIYEQYF. The CDR3, as DNA: TGCAGCGTGGCTTCAGGGGGCGGAATCTACGAGCAGTACTTC.